The rows below give T cell receptor beta chains drawn from one sample of a study of shared clonotypes between healthy human individuals. Clones were sequenced by immunoSEQ multiplex PCR, and TCRdb holds only the in-frame ones, with some missing. Among about 340,000 clones, more than 60% were seen once, and the ten largest hold about 10%. Sequencing used memory CD4+ T cells sorted from blood. These receptors all come from a young man in good health. Each CDR3 is given with its conserved first and last residue. The order of the fields is clone size, V gene, J gene, D gene, CDR3 DNA, CDR3 protein. D genes are given only for firm matches. Clone size, where shown, is once, few, many, or a class for clones that have expanded.

many	TRBV29-1	TRBJ2-3	NA	TGCAGCGTCGAGGGGGGCCTCAACGCAGATACGCAGTATTTT	CSVEGGLNADTQYF
NA	TRBV7-9	TRBJ1-3	TRBD1	TGTGCCAGCAGCATGTGGGACAGGAAAAACACCATATATTTT	CASSMWDRKNTIYF
NA	TRBV5-1	TRBJ2-2	NA	TGCGCCAGCAGCCCAGGACAGTCCAGGGCGCAGGAGCTGTTTTTT	CASSPGQSRAQELFF
once	TRBV2	TRBJ1-5	NA	TGTGCCAGCAGTGAAGCGTGGCAGGGGACGCCCCAGCATTTT	CASSEAWQGTPQHF
NA	TRBV28	TRBJ2-5	NA	TGTGCCAGCACCACAGTTACGTCGGGGACCCAGTACTTC	CASTTVTSGTQYF
NA	TRBV7-9	TRBJ1-2	TRBD1	TGTGCCAGCAGCACCGCCGGGACAGGGGATAACTATGGCTACACCTTC	CASSTAGTGDNYGYTF
NA	TRBV11-2	TRBJ2-7	TRBD2	TGTGCCAGCAGCTCGGTGACTAGCGGGAGCTACGAGCAGTACTTC	CASSSVTSGSYEQYF
NA	TRBV7-2	TRBJ2-2	NA	TGTGCCAGCAGCCCATCCCCATGGGTCAACACCGGGGAGCTGTTTTTT	CASSPSPWVNTGELFF
NA	TRBV5-1	TRBJ2-7	TRBD2	TGCGCCAGCAGCTTGGGCGGGCTATGGGGAGGGGAGCAGTACTTC	CASSLGGLWGGEQYF
NA	TRBV28	TRBJ2-7	NA	TGTGCCAGCAGTTGGAAAGGGCGGCCCTTCTATTACGAGCAGTACTTC	CASSWKGRPFYYEQYF
NA	TRBV10-3	TRBJ2-5	NA	TGTGCCATCAGTGGGCGGGGCCAAGAGACCCAGTACTTC	CAISGRGQETQYF
once	TRBV28	TRBJ1-1	TRBD1	TGTGCCAGCAGTCGGACAGGGCGGGCTTTCTTT	CASSRTGRAFF
NA	TRBV5-6	TRBJ2-3	NA	TGTGCCAGCAGCGGGACAATAACTAGCACAGATACGCAGTATTTT	CASSGTITSTDTQYF
NA	TRBV5-4	TRBJ2-6	NA	TGTGCCAGCAGCTTGCAGGCTGGGGCCAACGTCCTGACTTTC	CASSLQAGANVLTF
NA	TRBV6-1	TRBJ1-1	NA	TGTGCCAGCAGTGAAGGGGGATTGCAGGGAAGAAGAGCCACTGAAGCTTTCTTT	CASSEGGLQGRRATEAFF
NA	TRBV18	TRBJ2-1	TRBD2	TGTGCCAGCTCACCGGGGACTAGCGGGAGCAATGAGCAGTTCTTC	CASSPGTSGSNEQFF
NA	TRBV5-1	TRBJ2-3	TRBD2	TGCGCCAGCAGCTTGGAGGTAGCGGGTGGGGATACGCAGTATTTT	CASSLEVAGGDTQYF
many	TRBV25-1	TRBJ2-7	TRBD2	TGTGCCAGCAGTGACAGTCTAGCGGCTCGGGGCGAGCAGTACTTC	CASSDSLAARGEQYF
NA	TRBV5-1	TRBJ2-4	NA	TGCGCCAGCAGCTTCGAAATAGCCAAAAACATTCAGTACTTC	CASSFEIAKNIQYF
NA	TRBV9	TRBJ2-2	NA	TGTGCCAGCAACTATCAGTCGGGGACCCATTTTATCGAGGAGCTGTTTTTT	CASNYQSGTHFIEELFF
NA	TRBV19	TRBJ2-5	TRBD2	TGTGCCAGTAGCCTATTGGGGGGACTAGCGGGAGAGACCCAGTACTTC	CASSLLGGLAGETQYF
NA	TRBV2	TRBJ2-5	NA	TGTGCCAGCAGTGAATCCCCGACTCCCGCAGAGACCCAGTACTTC	CASSESPTPAETQYF
once	TRBV19	TRBJ1-2	NA	TGTGCCAGTAGTATAGGCGGCAGGGAAGGCTACACCTTC	CASSIGGREGYTF
NA	TRBV6-1	TRBJ2-5	NA	TGTGCCAGCAGCGAACGCCATTATAGGGAGACCCAGTACTTC	CASSERHYRETQYF
NA	TRBV6-1	TRBJ2-5	NA	TGTGCCAGCACTGGGGTTCGGGCAGAGACCCAGTACTTC	CASTGVRAETQYF
NA	TRBV27	TRBJ2-3	NA	TGTGCCAGCAGTTTCAGTTCTAGCACAGATACGCAGTATTTT	CASSFSSSTDTQYF
once	TRBV5-6	TRBJ1-5	NA	TGTGCCAGCAGCTTATGGGCAAACAGGAATCAGCCCCAGCATTTT	CASSLWANRNQPQHF
NA	TRBV11-2	TRBJ2-5	NA	TGTGCCAGCAGCTTAGAGCGGACGGGAGCCCAGTACTTC	CASSLERTGAQYF
NA	TRBV7-2	TRBJ2-1	NA	TGTGCCAGCAGCTTCCGGGACACCTACAATGAGCAGTTCTTC	CASSFRDTYNEQFF
NA	TRBV19	TRBJ1-2	NA	TGTGCCAGTATCCCGACGGGGGGAGGTTACTATGGCTACACCTTC	CASIPTGGGYYGYTF
NA	TRBV6-1	TRBJ2-7	TRBD1	TGTGCCAGCAGTGAAGGAGCGACAGGGGCTTTGTACGAGCAGTACTTC	CASSEGATGALYEQYF
NA	TRBV7-2	TRBJ2-7	NA	TGTGCCAGCAGCGGTGCGCGGGGCAGGGAGCAGTACTTC	CASSGARGREQYF
NA	TRBV11-3	TRBJ2-2	NA	TGTGCCAGCAGCTTAGATGGGGTAGGATCCACCGGGGAGCTGTTTTTT	CASSLDGVGSTGELFF
NA	TRBV28	TRBJ1-1	NA	TGTGCCAGCAGAGCTCCCCGGACAAGGAACACTGAAGCTTTCTTT	CASRAPRTRNTEAFF
NA	TRBV6-1	TRBJ2-3	TRBD1	TGTGCCAGCAGTGGACAGGGGAGCACAGATACGCAGTATTTT	CASSGQGSTDTQYF
NA	TRBV2	TRBJ2-1	NA	TGTGCCAGCAGTGAACAAGAGAGGGGGGAATATGAGCAGTTCTTC	CASSEQERGEYEQFF
NA	TRBV7-9	TRBJ2-5	NA	TGTGCCAGCAGTTCCTTAGAACAAGAGACCCAGTACTTC	CASSSLEQETQYF
NA	TRBV19	TRBJ2-7	TRBD1	TGTGCCAGTAGTAATTCCGGGACAGGCCCCTACGAGCAGTACTTC	CASSNSGTGPYEQYF
once	TRBV28	TRBJ1-1	NA	TGTGCCAGCAGTCCGCTTCCGGCGCGAGTGAACACTGAAGCTTTCTTT	CASSPLPARVNTEAFF
NA	TRBV23-1	TRBJ1-1	NA	TGCGCCAGCAGTCAATTTAAGGGATTCAGACCGAACACTGAAGCTTTCTTT	CASSQFKGFRPNTEAFF
NA	TRBV5-1	TRBJ2-1	TRBD2	TGCGCCAGCAGCTTGTCCAGCGGGGGGAATGAGCAGTTCTTC	CASSLSSGGNEQFF
few	TRBV11-3	TRBJ1-2	TRBD1	TGTGCCAGCAGCTTAGATCGACAGGGGGACGGCTACACCTTC	CASSLDRQGDGYTF
few	TRBV29-1	TRBJ2-1	NA	TGCAGCGCGGCTATCGCTAATGAGCAGTTCTTC	CSAAIANEQFF